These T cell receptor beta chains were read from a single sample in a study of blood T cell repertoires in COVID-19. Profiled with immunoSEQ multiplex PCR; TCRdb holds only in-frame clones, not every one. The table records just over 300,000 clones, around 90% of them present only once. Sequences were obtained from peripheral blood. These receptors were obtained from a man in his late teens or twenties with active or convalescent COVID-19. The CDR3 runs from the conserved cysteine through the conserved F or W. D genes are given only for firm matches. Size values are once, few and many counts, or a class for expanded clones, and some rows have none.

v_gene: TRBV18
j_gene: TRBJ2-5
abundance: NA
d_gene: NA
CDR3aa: CASSSGSRQETQYF
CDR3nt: TGTGCCAGCTCGTCAGGGTCGCGGCAAGAGACCCAGTACTTC

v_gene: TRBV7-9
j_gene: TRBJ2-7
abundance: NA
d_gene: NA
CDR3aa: CASSLAASSNEQYF
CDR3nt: TGTGCCAGCAGCTTAGCTGCTAGCTCTAACGAGCAGTACTTC

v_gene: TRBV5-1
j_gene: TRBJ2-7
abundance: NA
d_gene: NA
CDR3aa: CASSLGLARTYEQYF
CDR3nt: TGCGCCAGCAGCTTGGGTCTAGCGAGGACCTACGAGCAGTACTTC

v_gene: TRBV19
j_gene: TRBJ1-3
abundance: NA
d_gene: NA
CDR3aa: CASSIRPGVGNTIYF
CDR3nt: TGTGCCAGTAGTATAAGGCCCGGAGTTGGAAACACCATATATTTT

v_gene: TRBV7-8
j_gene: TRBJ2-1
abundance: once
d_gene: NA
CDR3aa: CASSLAAGPYNEQFF
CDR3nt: TGTGCCAGCAGCTTAGCGGCAGGCCCCTACAATGAGCAGTTCTTC

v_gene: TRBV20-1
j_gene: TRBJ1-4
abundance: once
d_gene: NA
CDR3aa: CSARRDEKLFF
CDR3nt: TGCAGTGCTAGGAGGGATGAAAAACTGTTTTTT

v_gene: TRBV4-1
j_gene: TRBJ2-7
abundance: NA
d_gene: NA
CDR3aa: CASSFPGSDVYEQYF
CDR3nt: TGCGCCAGCAGCTTTCCAGGTTCTGACGTGTACGAGCAGTACTTC

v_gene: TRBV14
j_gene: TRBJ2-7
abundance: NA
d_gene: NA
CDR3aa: CASSQQSYEQYF
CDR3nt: TGTGCCAGCAGTCAACAGTCCTACGAGCAGTACTTC

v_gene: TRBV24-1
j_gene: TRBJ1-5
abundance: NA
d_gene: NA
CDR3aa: CATSDRRAGTTMISNQPQHF
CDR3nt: TGTGCCACCAGTGATCGGAGGGCAGGGACGACTATGATTAGCAATCAGCCCCAGCATTTT

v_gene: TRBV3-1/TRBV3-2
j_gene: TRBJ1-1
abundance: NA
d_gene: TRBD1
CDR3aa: CASSPRGQVWNTEAFF
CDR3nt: TGTGCCAGCAGCCCACGAGGACAGGTATGGAACACTGAAGCTTTCTTT

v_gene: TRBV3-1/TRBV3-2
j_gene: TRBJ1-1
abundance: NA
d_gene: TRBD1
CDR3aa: CASRTTGRNTEAFF
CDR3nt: TGTGCCAGCAGAACGACAGGGAGAAACACTGAAGCTTTCTTT

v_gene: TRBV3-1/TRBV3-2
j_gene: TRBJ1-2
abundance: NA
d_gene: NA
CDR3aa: CASSQDPGYYGYTF
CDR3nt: TGTGCCAGCAGCCAAGACCCGGGATACTATGGCTACACCTTC

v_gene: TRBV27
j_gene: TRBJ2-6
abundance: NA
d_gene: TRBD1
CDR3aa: CASTGTGDPRGSGANVLTF
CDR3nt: TGTGCCAGCACCGGCACAGGGGACCCCCGGGGATCTGGGGCCAACGTCCTGACTTTC

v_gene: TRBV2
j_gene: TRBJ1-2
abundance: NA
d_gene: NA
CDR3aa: CAISPQAGTNYGYTF
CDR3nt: TGTGCCATTTCACCCCAGGCAGGCACTAACTATGGCTACACCTTC

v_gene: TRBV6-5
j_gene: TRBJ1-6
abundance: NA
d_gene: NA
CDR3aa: CASSYFGENSPLHF
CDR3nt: TGTGCCAGCAGTTACTTTGGGGAGAATTCACCCCTCCACTTT

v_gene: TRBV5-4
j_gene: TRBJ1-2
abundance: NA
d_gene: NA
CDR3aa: CASSLEGIRGGYTF
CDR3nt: TGTGCCAGCAGCTTGGAGGGGATAAGGGGTGGCTACACCTTC

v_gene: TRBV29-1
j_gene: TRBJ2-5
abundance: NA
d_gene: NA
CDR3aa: CSVVVRDFLQETQYF
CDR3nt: TGCAGCGTTGTGGTCAGGGATTTCCTCCAAGAGACCCAGTACTTC

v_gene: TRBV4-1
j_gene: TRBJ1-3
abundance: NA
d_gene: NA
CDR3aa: CASSQDSTGLGNTIYF
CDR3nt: TGCGCCAGCAGCCAAGATTCCACAGGGCTTGGAAACACCATATATTTT

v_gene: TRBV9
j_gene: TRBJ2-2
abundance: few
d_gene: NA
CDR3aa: CASSPANTGELFF
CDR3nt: TGTGCCAGCTCTCCCGCGAACACCGGGGAGCTGTTTTTT

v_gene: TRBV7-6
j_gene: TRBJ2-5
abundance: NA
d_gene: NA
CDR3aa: CASSFSAGQETQYF
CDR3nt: TGTGCCAGCAGCTTCTCGGCGGGGCAAGAGACCCAGTACTTC

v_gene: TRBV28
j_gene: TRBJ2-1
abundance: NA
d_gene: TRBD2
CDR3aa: CASSLAGGYNEQFF
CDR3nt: TGTGCCAGCAGTTTGGCGGGGGGCTACAATGAGCAGTTCTTC

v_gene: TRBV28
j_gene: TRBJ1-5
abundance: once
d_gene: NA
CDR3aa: CASGGMRSNQPQHF
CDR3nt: TGTGCCAGCGGGGGGATGCGGAGCAATCAGCCCCAGCATTTT

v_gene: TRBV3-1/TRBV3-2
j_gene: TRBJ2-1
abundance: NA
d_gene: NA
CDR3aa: CASSRMAGNYNEQFF
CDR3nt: TGTGCCAGCAGCCGCATGGCGGGAAATTACAATGAGCAGTTCTTC

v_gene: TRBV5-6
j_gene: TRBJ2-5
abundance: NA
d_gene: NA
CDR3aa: CASSFQRMATKQYF
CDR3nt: TGTGCCAGCAGCTTTCAGCGGATGGCTACGAAGCAGTACTTC

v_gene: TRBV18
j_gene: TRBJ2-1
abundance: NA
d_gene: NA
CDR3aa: CASSPMTSSYNEQFF
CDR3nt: TGTGCCAGCTCACCAATGACTAGTAGCTACAATGAGCAGTTCTTC

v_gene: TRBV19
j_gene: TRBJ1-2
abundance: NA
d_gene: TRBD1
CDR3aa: CASRRTGGDGYTF
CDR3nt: TGTGCCAGTAGGAGGACAGGGGGGGACGGCTACACCTTC

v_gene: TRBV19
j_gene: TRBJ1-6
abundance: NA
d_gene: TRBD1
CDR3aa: CASSPRQGRPSGSPLHF
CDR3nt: TGTGCCAGTAGTCCCCGACAGGGGCGCCCCTCCGGTTCACCCCTCCACTTT

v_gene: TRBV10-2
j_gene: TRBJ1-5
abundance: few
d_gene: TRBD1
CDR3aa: CASSSGQGLPQHF
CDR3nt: TGCGCCAGCAGTTCCGGACAGGGTTTGCCCCAGCATTTT

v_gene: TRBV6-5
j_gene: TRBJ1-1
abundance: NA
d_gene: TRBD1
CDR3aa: CASSYSRQGGTEAFF
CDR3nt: TGTGCCAGCAGTTACTCGAGACAGGGGGGGACTGAAGCTTTCTTT

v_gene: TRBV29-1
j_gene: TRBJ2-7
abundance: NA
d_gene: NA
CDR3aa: CSVATVATYEQYF
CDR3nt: TGCAGCGTTGCGACAGTAGCCACCTACGAGCAGTACTTC

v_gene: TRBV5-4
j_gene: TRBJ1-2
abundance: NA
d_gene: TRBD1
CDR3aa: CASSLLQGLNGYTF
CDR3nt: TGTGCCAGCAGCTTGCTACAGGGGCTGAATGGCTACACCTTC

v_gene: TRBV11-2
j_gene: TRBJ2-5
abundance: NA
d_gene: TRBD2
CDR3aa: CASSLMGGGKETQYF
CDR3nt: TGTGCCAGCAGCTTAATGGGCGGGGGGAAAGAGACCCAGTACTTC

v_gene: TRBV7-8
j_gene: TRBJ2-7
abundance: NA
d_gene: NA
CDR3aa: CASSFRGREQYF
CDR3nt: TGTGCCAGCAGCTTCAGGGGGAGGGAGCAGTACTTC

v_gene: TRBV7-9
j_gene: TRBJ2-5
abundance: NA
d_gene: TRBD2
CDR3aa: CASSSTGLGQETQYF
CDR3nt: TGTGCCAGCAGTTCCACCGGACTAGGGCAAGAGACCCAGTACTTC

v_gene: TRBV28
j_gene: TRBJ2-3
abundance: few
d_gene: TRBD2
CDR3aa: CASSFLAGGSGNTQYF
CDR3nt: TGTGCCAGCAGTTTCCTAGCGGGAGGGAGTGGAAATACGCAGTATTTT

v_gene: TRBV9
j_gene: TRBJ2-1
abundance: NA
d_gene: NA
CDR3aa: CASSPRDFGNEQFF
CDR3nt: TGTGCCAGCAGCCCCCGGGACTTTGGTAATGAGCAGTTCTTC